The rows below give T cell receptor beta chains drawn from one sample of a study of CD8 T cells in Susac syndrome. MiXCR, applied by TCRdb to the immunoSEQ multiplex PCR reads, yields one record per CDR3 protein. In the table there are 20,000 to 25,000 distinct CDR3 sequences, 85% to 95% of which are singletons. The sample was CD8+ T cells from PBMCs. Source of these receptors: a human donor in good health. The conserved cysteine and the conserved F or W are not part of the CDR3 here.

V,CDR3
TRBV6-1,ASSSTGGGGYT
TRBV2,ASSERGGRGPGNEQF
TRBV7-9,ASSLNRGVSNQPQH
TRBV20-1,SAPGTGSSYEQY
TRBV2,ASSLDSNEQY
TRBV7-9,ASSTGPNSNYGYT
TRBV2,ASSEYGNTQETQY
TRBV7-9,ASSWPGHEQF
TRBV12-3/TRBV12-4,ASSLGNSPLH
TRBV25-1,ASSGPGGGEQY
TRBV3-1,ASSQVATSGTHNEQF
TRBV12-3/TRBV12-4,ASSPLAITGELF
TRBV27,ASSLLRPGQGYNEQF
TRBV13,ASSAQTLDNEQY
TRBV7-9,ASSLSGTVNQPQH
TRBV4-1,ASSQVDSWGNSPLH
TRBV4-3,ASSQDLGDYGYT
TRBV4-3,ASSQGTTNEKLF
TRBV27,ASSPATSGGSDTQY
TRBV29-1,SVGQGAYEQY
TRBV19,ASSIYLFEGTGEFSEQY
TRBV11-2,ASSFRLNEQF
TRBV10-1,ASSEAVREFATDTQY
TRBV13,ASSLGQGVDQPQH
TRBV6-6,ASSSKGSGNQPQH
TRBV3-1,ASSQGINTGELF
TRBV10-3,AISPGTGNTIY
TRBV20-1,SARGTGEWSSYNEQF
TRBV6-2/TRBV6-3,ASSSEGSSGGTSSYNEQF
TRBV7-9,ASSELTANTGELF
TRBV4-3,ASREQGGAEAF
TRBV5-6,ASTLGTLGNQPQH
TRBV10-3,AISEEFSILAGAGGYT
TRBV4-1,ASSQDRGSYNEQF
TRBV6-6,ASSFPLQGTQHEAF
TRBV20-1,SARDREGGPAVGYT
TRBV11-2,ASSLAGSPHQPQH